The 6 T cell receptor beta chains listed next were all sequenced from one sample in a study of neurological immune-mediated disorders. Time point meaning: longitudinal time-point 2. Each CDR3 protein gets one entry after TCRdb re-called the 5' RACE reads with MiXCR. Of 50,000 or so distinct CDR3 sequences listed, approximately 14% were seen once; the top ten hold 4.5% to 5.5%. Sample: PBMCs. Every receptor here comes from a male donor with HTLV-1-associated myelopathy (HAM/TSP).

The rearrangement links TRBV5-1 to TRBJ1-4; 8 bases map to TRBD1. Losses at the gene ends were 2 bases for V and 7 bases for J; bases not matched to a gene: 4. This CDR3 has 14 amino acids. Germline loops: CDR1 SGHRS, CDR2 YFSETQ. CDR3 nucleotides: TGCGCCAGCAGCTTCGGACAGGGCCCTGAAAAACTGTTTTTT. It is translated as CASSFGQGPEKLFF.

This clonotype was found many times. The chain is built from TRBV20-1 and TRBJ2-3; either TRBD1 or TRBD2 may fit D (6 bases each). This CDR3 has 15 residues. V lost 1 base, J lost 3 bases, and 14 bases lay in between. CDR1 and CDR2 (germline): DFQATT, SNEGSKA (reference sequence). The CDR3: CSARVEGRGTDTQYF. The CDR3 DNA follows: TGCAGTGCTAGAGTGGAGGGAAGGGGGACAGATACGCAGTATTTT.

This clonotype was seen at least ten times. This sequence joins TRBV12-3 or TRBV12-4 and TRBJ1-3; 10 nucleotides align to TRBD1. The CDR3 totals 15 residues. Trimming cost V 4 bases and J 2 bases; bases outside gene matches: 2. DNA for the CDR3: TGTGCCAGCAGTTCGGACAGGGGGGCTGGAAACACCATATATTTT. It specifies CASSSDRGAGNTIYF.

This clonotype was counted at least ten times. The chain carries TRBV6-6 and TRBJ1-4, with TRBD1 matching over 9 bases. CDR3 length: 15 amino acids. V gave up 5 bases and J gave up 8 bases; unmatched junction bases: 9. The germline CDR1 and CDR2 sequences are MNHNY and SVGAGI (reference sequence). The CDR3 DNA sequence: TGTGCCAGCAGTCTTGGGACAGGGTCGTGGGAAAAACTGTTTTTT. This translates into CASSLGTGSWEKLFF.

The DNA of the CDR3 is TGTGCCAGTAGCTCCTCGTGGGGCTACGAGCAGTACTTC. Translating gives CASSSSWGYEQYF. The chain joins TRBV19 to TRBJ2-7; D call uncertain. The CDR3 is 13 amino acids. With 6 bases removed from V and 3 bases from J, the gap between germline ends came to 12 bases. The germline V gene has CDR1 LNHDA and CDR2 SQIVND (reference sequence).

This clonotype has a count of ten or more. The gene calls are TRBV3-1 and TRBJ2-7; D is unclear. From germline, CDR1 is LGHDT and CDR2 YNNKEL (reference sequence). The CDR3 loop spans 12 amino acids. V was pared by 4 bases and J by 7 bases, with 11 bases between. The CDR3 sequence: CASSPPLEEQYF. The CDR3 DNA sequence: TGTGCCAGCAGCCCCCCTCTGGAGGAGCAGTACTTC.